These 21 T cell receptor beta chains were sequenced from one sample in a study of T cells in Graves' hyperthyroidism and ophthalmopathy. Amplification of TCR beta CDR3 regions used RNA as the template. TCR CDR3 regions were first amplified by RT-PCR with HTBI primers. One entry per CDR3 protein, called by TCRdb with MiXCR from the multiplex PCR reads. Of 550,000 to 700,000 distinct CDR3 sequences listed, under 60% are singletons. Sequencing was done on a sample of peripheral blood or thyroid tissue (not recorded which). All receptors come from an adult woman with Graves' disease, either hyperthyroidism or ophthalmopathy (not recorded which).

This clonotype was counted between two and nine times. The rearrangement uses TRBV12-3 or TRBV12-4 and TRBJ2-5; D uncertain. This CDR3 is built from 14 residues. V lost 4 bases to trimming and J lost 5 bases, with 14 bases between them. Here the CDR3 reads CASSWPGNRETQYF. CDR3 sequence (DNA): TGTGCCAGCAGTTGGCCGGGTAATCGTGAGACCCAGTACTTC.

This clonotype was observed a few times. The DNA of the CDR3 is TGTGCCACCAGCCGGGGGTACAGGGTTGACTACACCTTC. Translating it yields CATSRGYRVDYTF. The chain carries TRBV19 and TRBJ1-2; a possible D gene is TRBD1 (6 bases). CDR1 LNHDA and CDR2 SQIVND come from the germline V gene (reference sequence). V was shortened by 10 bases and J by 10 bases, with 22 bases between the two germline ends. This CDR3 has 13 amino acids.

The chain recombines TRBV5-1 with TRBJ1-1; 9 nucleotides line up with TRBD1. The ends lost 4 bases at V and 5 bases at J; junction bases unmatched: 3. The CDR3 loop spans 13 amino acids. The germline gives CDR1 SGHRS, CDR2 YFSETQ. The CDR3 protein is CASSGTGSTEAFF. In nucleotides, the CDR3 is TGCGCCAGCAGCGGGACAGGGTCAACTGAAGCTTTCTTT.

This clonotype was picked up many times. The V gene is TRBV20-1, the J gene TRBJ2-3, with D unresolved. The CDR3 runs to 10 residues. Germline CDR1 reads DFQATT; CDR2 reads SNEGSKA (reference sequence). V was trimmed by 6 bases and J by 5 bases, leaving 6 bases between them. The CDR3 sequence: CSATIDTQYF. As DNA, the CDR3 is TGCAGTGCAACTATAGATACGCAGTATTTT.

On this clonotype: A much larger clone differs from this one at a single base, so this may be a read error. This chain connects TRBV4-1 to TRBJ1-1; D gene uncertain. Germline CDR1 reads MGHRA; CDR2 reads YSYEKL. The V gene lost 8 bases and the J gene lost 1 base, with 14 bases spanning the gap. This CDR3 spans 14 amino acids. The CDR3 sequence is CASLPGPKNTEAFF. The CDR3 region has the DNA TGCGCCAGCCTCCCCGGACCCAAGAACACTGAAGCTTTCTTT.

This clonotype was found many times. The gene calls are TRBV7-2 and TRBJ1-3, with 9 bases fitting TRBD1. The CDR3 spans 15 residues. Germline V CDR1 and CDR2: SGHTA, FQGNSA. V shed 3 bases and J 5 bases; nucleotides not matched to a gene: 5. As DNA, the CDR3 is TGTGCCAGCAGCTTGTATGGGACAGGGAGAAACACCATATATTTT. Translation gives CASSLYGTGRNTIYF.

This clonotype was observed many times. J is TRBJ1-5 and V is TRBV12-3 or TRBV12-4; D is ambiguous. This CDR3 is built from 14 residues. The V and J ends lost 2 bases and 7 bases respectively, with 12 bases between them. CDR3 coding DNA: TGTGCCAGCAGTTTACGGGCGCTCCACCAGCCCCAGCATTTT. It codes for CASSLRALHQPQHF.

This clonotype was counted many times. V usage is TRBV7-2 and J usage is TRBJ1-1; possibly TRBD1 for D (5 bases). Germline assignment: CDR1 SGHTA and CDR2 FQGNSA. The CDR3 has 15 residues. Between the trimmed V and J ends, which lost 2 bases and 1 base, there was a span of 11 bases. The CDR3 sequence is CASSLWRQRNTEAFF. The CDR3 DNA follows: TGTGCCAGCAGCTTATGGAGACAGCGGAACACTGAAGCTTTCTTT.

The chain uses TRBV7-2 and TRBJ1-2; perhaps TRBD1 as D (5 bases). V lost 8 bases and J lost 8, with 27 bases in between. This CDR3 spans 16 amino acids. In germline, CDR1 is SGHTA, CDR2 FQGNSA. The CDR3: CASAKTSGGLGYGYTF. The CDR3 DNA reads TGTGCCAGCGCGAAAACTAGCGGGGGTCTGGGGTACGGCTACACCTTC.

This chain joins TRBV10-3 and TRBJ1-5; 7 bases match TRBD1. This CDR3 spans 14 amino acids. Germline loops: CDR1 ENHRY, CDR2 SYGVKD. V lost 10 bases to trimming and J lost 0 bases; unmatched junction nucleotides: 6. CDR3 nucleotides: TGTGCCACCGGGACAGATGATAGCAATCAGCCCCAGCATTTT. Protein product: CATGTDDSNQPQHF.

V and J are TRBV28 and TRBJ2-2; D remains ambiguous. The CDR3 consists of 13 residues. Germline V gene data show CDR1 as MDHEN and CDR2 as SYDVKM. V lost 5 bases and J 4 bases, leaving 8 bases between the germline ends. The CDR3 loop reads CASSPQSTGELFF. Here the CDR3 DNA reads TGTGCCAGCAGTCCTCAGAGCACCGGGGAGCTGTTTTTT.

This clonotype showed up just a few times. The gene calls are TRBV29-1 and TRBJ2-7; D is unresolved. Germline V gene lookup returns CDR1 SQVTM and CDR2 ANQGSEA. This CDR3 has 13 amino acids. V was trimmed by 3 bases and J by 5 bases, leaving 14 bases between them. The CDR3, as DNA: TGCAGCGTTGATGGGATATCTGGCCACGAGCAGTACTTC. Its translation: CSVDGISGHEQYF.

This clonotype has at least ten counts. The chain has TRBV7-9 and TRBJ1-5, with D perhaps TRBD1 (6 bases). Trimming left V 3 bases short and J 10 bases short, with 22 bases between. CDR3 size: 16 residues. In germline, CDR1 is SEHNR, CDR2 FQNEAQ (reference sequence). CDR3 nucleotides: TGTGCCAGCAGCTTCGACGGGGGGGGGCCTGGGCGACCCCAGCATTTT. It encodes CASSFDGGGPGRPQHF.

Notes on this clonotype: As the CDR3 is not closed by the conserved phenylalanine or tryptophan, this likely results from a read error. Because the CDR3's place on the DNA is in doubt, the DNA is left out and the CDR3 is given as listed by TCRdb. CDR3 protein: CASSPISLA. V is TRBV7-8 and J is TRBJ1-3. Germline V lookup: CDR1 SGHVS, CDR2 FQNEAQ. The CDR3 totals 9 residues, both ends included.

This clonotype showed up just a few times. The chain joins TRBV7-8 to TRBJ1-2; D possibly corresponds to TRBD1 (6 bases). CDR1 is SGHVS, CDR2 FQNEAQ, per germline. The germline V and J ends were trimmed by 4 bases and 8 bases, with 20 bases remaining between them. The CDR3 length is 15 residues. The CDR3 sequence: CASSWSTGALSGYTF. The CDR3 DNA follows: TGTGCCAGCAGCTGGTCCACGGGGGCTTTGAGCGGCTACACCTTC.

This chain links TRBV7-8 with TRBJ2-7, with 7 bases identical to TRBD1. Trimming removed 4 bases from V and 5 bases from J; junction bases left unmatched: 8. This CDR3 is built from 14 residues. CDR1 SGHVS and CDR2 FQNEAQ come from the germline V gene. CDR3 region: CASSSARDSNEQYF. In DNA, the CDR3 is TGTGCCAGCAGCTCGGCCCGGGACAGTAACGAGCAGTACTTC.

The CDR3, as DNA: TGTGCCAGCAGCTTAGTGGCGAGGGGGTCACCCCTCCACTTT. Translated, it gives CASSLVARGSPLHF. This sequence joins TRBV7-2 and TRBJ1-6, with D possibly TRBD1 on 6 matching bases. Germline lookup yields CDR1 SGHTA and CDR2 FQGNSA. Trimming cost V 1 base and J 10 bases, with 11 bases left between them. The CDR3 covers 14 residues.

There are many counts of this clonotype. The rearrangement links TRBV7-2 to TRBJ1-6; TRBD1 agrees at 8 bases. This CDR3 is built from 16 residues. V trimming: 5 bases; J trimming: 2 bases; junction bases outside the gene matches: 5. Germline assignment: CDR1 SGHTA and CDR2 FQGNSA. The CDR3 loop reads CASSLWTGTYNSPLHF. CDR3 sequence (DNA): TGTGCCAGCAGCCTGTGGACAGGGACCTATAATTCACCCCTCCACTTT.

This chain joins TRBV20-1 and TRBJ2-5; 9 positions match TRBD2. J was trimmed by 5 bases and V by 0 bases; bases with no gene match: 13. The germline gives CDR1 DFQATT, CDR2 SNEGSKA (reference sequence). The CDR3 loop spans 17 amino acids. CDR3 in amino acids: CSARDEGVAGDGETQYF. CDR3 DNA: TGCAGTGCTAGAGATGAAGGGGTAGCGGGAGATGGGGAGACCCAGTACTTC.

At least ten counts were recorded for this clonotype. The chain carries TRBV7-9 and TRBJ1-2; D is unresolved. CDR3 length: 15 residues. Trimming stripped 3 bases from V and 0 bases from J, with 11 bases between. The germline gives CDR1 SEHNR, CDR2 FQNEAQ (reference sequence). The chain's CDR3 is CASSFTLEANYGYTF. CDR3 in DNA: TGTGCCAGCAGCTTCACCCTGGAAGCTAACTATGGCTACACCTTC.

Many counts were recorded for this clonotype. The V gene is TRBV5-1, the J gene TRBJ2-2; a weak D match, TRBD2 (5 bases). Trimming pared 6 bases from V and 5 bases from J, leaving 11 bases between. This CDR3 has 13 amino acids. Germline values: CDR1 SGHRS, CDR2 YFSETQ. This chain's CDR3 is CASKTGVTGELFF. The CDR3 DNA reads as TGCGCCAGCAAGACCGGGGTTACCGGGGAGCTGTTTTTT.